This TCR beta chain was obtained from a study of shared T cell receptors in the human thymus. Here immunoSEQ multiplex PCR was the method, and the copy in TCRdb shows in-frame clones only, minus some. The data contain roughly 660,000 clones, roughly 90% of them singletons. Germline loops: CDR1 KGHSH, CDR2 LQKENI. V was shortened by 4 bases and J by 0 bases, with 12 bases between the two germline ends. This CDR3 is built from 15 residues. These records were also assigned to another study, of human thymus T cells.

The rearrangement links TRBV18 to TRBJ1-2; D may be TRBD1 (6 bases). This TCR was recovered from a boy under two years old with a congenital heart defect. Sequenced sample: thymocytes. CDR3 region: CASSLLQGSNYGYTF. The CDR3 DNA sequence: TGTGCCAGCTCACTCCTACAGGGCTCTAACTATGGCTACACCTTC.